Listed below are T cell receptor beta chains from one sample, sequenced in a study of chemoradiotherapy in HPV16-positive cancers. Produced via immunoSEQ multiplex PCR; TCRdb's table is partial and in-frame only. This sample yields 30,000 to 35,000 clones, of which 70% to 90% are seen a single time; more than 3% belongs to the top ten. Material: blood, obtained from a patient who underwent chemoradiotherapy. These receptors came from a human donor with HPV-associated anogenital cancer. Each CDR3 is given with its conserved first and last residue. Each record gives: V gene, J gene, clone size, D gene, CDR3 DNA, CDR3 protein. A D gene is named only where the DNA matches it firmly. The size entry is marked missing in some rows and otherwise reads once, few, many or a size class.

TRBV6-4	TRBJ2-2	medium-sized	NA	TGTGCCAGCAGTGGGACTTACACCGGGGAGCTGTTTTTT	CASSGTYTGELFF
TRBV5-1	TRBJ2-2	NA	NA	TGCGCCAGCAGAGCAGGCGGAGTTAACACCGGGGAGCTGTTTTTT	CASRAGGVNTGELFF
TRBV6-5	TRBJ1-5	NA	NA	TGTGCCAGCAGTTCAGCCGGGGACACTCAGCCCCAGCATTTT	CASSSAGDTQPQHF
TRBV30	TRBJ2-7	NA	TRBD1	TGTGCCTGGAGTCCCGGGACAGATCTCTACGAGCAGTACTTC	CAWSPGTDLYEQYF
TRBV2	TRBJ1-2	NA	NA	TGTGCCAGCAGTGAGGGAGCTAACTATGGCTACACCTTC	CASSEGANYGYTF
TRBV4-2	TRBJ1-1	NA	TRBD1	TGTGCCAGCAGCTCCCGGACAGGGGAGGACACTGAAGCTTTCTTT	CASSSRTGEDTEAFF
TRBV15	TRBJ1-6	NA	NA	TGTGCCACCAGCAGAGACCCTGGGAATTCACCCCTCCACTTT	CATSRDPGNSPLHF
TRBV6-1	TRBJ1-2	NA	TRBD1	TGTGCCAGCAGCGACCGGGACAGGGGACGCTACACCTTC	CASSDRDRGRYTF
TRBV7-7	TRBJ1-4	NA	NA	TGTGCTAGCAACGCACTCGACAGGCATAATGAAAAACTGTTTTTT	CASNALDRHNEKLFF
TRBV11-2	TRBJ2-7	NA	NA	TGTGCCAGCAGCTTAGGGCGGGCGACCGGGAGCGAGCAGTACTTC	CASSLGRATGSEQYF